The 3 T cell receptor beta chains presented below share a single source sample, sequenced in a study of shared clonotypes between healthy human individuals. Using immunoSEQ multiplex PCR, the repertoire was profiled, and TCRdb retains in-frame clones only, with some absent. The profile shows under 2.5 million clones, 92% of them singletons. The sequencing input was naive CD4+ T cells from PBMCs. Noted subset: CD45RA+ positively selected. The source of these receptors is a man aged 18 to 35 in good health. Some clones in this sample may be carry-over from other donors' samples.

V is TRBV6-1 and J is TRBJ1-5; maybe TRBD1 (5 bases). Trimming shortened V by 2 bases and J by 5 bases, and 10 bases separated the two germline ends. The germline gives CDR1 MNHNS, CDR2 SASEGT. This CDR3 contains 14 residues. The CDR3 here is CASSETWGDQPQHF. CDR3 sequence (DNA): TGTGCCAGCAGTGAAACGTGGGGGGATCAGCCCCAGCATTTT.

This chain connects TRBV6-5 to TRBJ2-7; TRBD1 matches 7 bases. CDR3 size: 14 residues. CDR1 and CDR2 from the germline V gene are MNHEY and SVGAGI. V trimming: 6 bases; J trimming: 2 bases; junction bases outside the gene matches: 7. CDR3 in amino acids: CASSRTGQPYEQYF. For the CDR3, the DNA is TGTGCCAGCAGCCGGACAGGACAGCCCTACGAGCAGTACTTC.

In its sample, this clone was seen a few times. The chain uses TRBV14 and TRBJ1-2, with D unresolved. Trimming cost V 8 bases and J 4 bases, with 11 bases left between them. The CDR3 contains 12 residues. CDR1 and CDR2 from the germline V gene are SGHDN and FVKESK. The CDR3 DNA is TGTGCCAGCGAGGGCAGTGGCTATGGCTACACCTTC. It is translated as CASEGSGYGYTF. Supplemented by reference TRBV14 and TRBJ1-2, the full variable domain reads EAGVTQFPSHSVIEKGQTVTLRCDPISGHDNLYWYRRVMGKEIKFLLHFVKESKQDESGMPNNRFLAERTGGTYSTLKVQPAELEDSGVYFCASEGSGYGYTFGSGTRLTVV.